This is a list of T cell receptor beta chains from one sample in a study of CD8 T cells in ankylosing spondylitis. TCRdb re-derived calls from the 5' RACE reads in MiXCR, one entry per CDR3 protein. The sample has some 300,000 distinct CDR3 sequences, roughly 20% seen once. Input material: blood, either unsorted or a sorted T cell fraction (not recorded which). The source is a female donor with ankylosing spondylitis or in good health (not recorded which). The CDR3 runs from the conserved cysteine through the conserved F or W. Fields, in order: J gene, CDR3 length, D gene, clone size, V gene, CDR3 DNA, CDR3 protein. D genes are given only for firm matches. Clone size is shown for a subset of rows, as once, few, many or a class of expanded clone.

J: TRBJ1-1; length: 15; D: -; size: many; V: TRBV7-8; DNA: TGTGCCAGCAGCTATGGTCGGGCACCTGTCACTGAAGCTTTCTTT; CDR3: CASSYGRAPVTEAFF
J: TRBJ1-2; length: 14; D: -; size: -; V: TRBV11-3; DNA: TGTGCCAGCAGCCAGCGGGTGGCCTGGGGAGGCTACACCTTC; CDR3: CASSQRVAWGGYTF
J: TRBJ1-3; length: 15; D: -; size: few; V: TRBV28; DNA: TGTGCCAGCAGCACGCCGGGATCAGCAGGAAACACCATATATTTT; CDR3: CASSTPGSAGNTIYF
J: TRBJ2-2; length: 17; D: TRBD1; size: many; V: TRBV27; DNA: TGTGCCAGCAGCCGACACGGGACAGCCGCGAACACCGGGGAGCTGTTTTTT; CDR3: CASSRHGTAANTGELFF
J: TRBJ2-5; length: 14; D: -; size: -; V: TRBV18; DNA: TGTGCCAGCTCAGCCCCGCCGGGGCGAGAGACCCAGTACTTC; CDR3: CASSAPPGRETQYF
J: TRBJ2-1; length: 12; D: TRBD2; size: few; V: TRBV11-2; DNA: TGTGCCAGCAGCGCCGGGGGGGACCAGACGTTCTTC; CDR3: CASSAGGDQTFF
J: TRBJ1-2; length: 12; D: -; size: -; V: TRBV7-2; DNA: TGTGCCAGCAGCGAGGAGAGCTATGGCTACACCTTC; CDR3: CASSEESYGYTF
J: TRBJ2-5; length: 11; D: -; size: few; V: TRBV7-2; DNA: TGTGCCAGCAGTGCCGCAGAGACCCAGTACTTC; CDR3: CASSAAETQYF
J: TRBJ2-1; length: 13; D: -; size: -; V: TRBV7-9; DNA: TGTGCCAGCAGCACGGGCCCGTCCATCGAGCAGTTCTTC; CDR3: CASSTGPSIEQFF
J: TRBJ2-7; length: 14; D: -; size: few; V: TRBV5-4; DNA: TGTGCCAGCAGCTTAGCCAGGGGCACCTACGAGCAGTACTTC; CDR3: CASSLARGTYEQYF
J: TRBJ2-1; length: 13; D: TRBD2; size: -; V: TRBV20-1; DNA: TGCAGTGCCGGGACTAGCGGGAGCGGTGAGCAGTTCTTC; CDR3: CSAGTSGSGEQFF
J: TRBJ2-1; length: 16; D: TRBD2; size: -; V: TRBV9; DNA: TGTGCCAGCAGCGTTGCCGGGACTAGGGGTTACAGTGAGCAGTTCTTC; CDR3: CASSVAGTRGYSEQFF
J: TRBJ1-2; length: 14; D: -; size: -; V: TRBV6-2/TRBV6-3; DNA: TGTGCCAGCAGTCTGGACGGACCCGGTAGGGGCTACACCTTC; CDR3: CASSLDGPGRGYTF
J: TRBJ2-1; length: 13; D: TRBD1; size: -; V: TRBV10-3; DNA: TGTGCCATCCGACGGACAGGGCCCGATGAGCAGTTCTTC; CDR3: CAIRRTGPDEQFF
J: TRBJ1-1; length: 13; D: -; size: -; V: TRBV6-2/TRBV6-3; DNA: TGTGCCAGCACCCGACAGACGAACACTGAAGCTTTCTTT; CDR3: CASTRQTNTEAFF
J: TRBJ2-1; length: 14; D: -; size: -; V: TRBV5-1; DNA: TGCGCCAGCAGCTTCACAAGGCCCTACAATGAGCAGTTCTTC; CDR3: CASSFTRPYNEQFF
J: TRBJ2-1; length: 14; D: -; size: few; V: TRBV20-1; DNA: TGCAGTGCTGGAAACAGCTTGGAATACAATGAGCAGTTCTTC; CDR3: CSAGNSLEYNEQFF
J: TRBJ2-1; length: 15; D: -; size: few; V: TRBV20-1; DNA: TGCAGTGCTAGAGATTTACAGCGCTCCTACAATGAGCAGTTCTTC; CDR3: CSARDLQRSYNEQFF
J: TRBJ2-2; length: 13; D: TRBD1; size: -; V: TRBV6-1; DNA: TGTGCCAGCACCCTGACAGGGGGACAGGAGCTGTTTTTT; CDR3: CASTLTGGQELFF
J: TRBJ1-2; length: 14; D: -; size: many; V: TRBV12-3/TRBV12-4; DNA: TGTGCCAGCAGTTTACAAGGGGGACGTAGTGGCTACACCTTC; CDR3: CASSLQGGRSGYTF
J: TRBJ2-1; length: 13; D: -; size: -; V: TRBV7-9; DNA: TGTGCCAGCAGAGGCACTAGCACCGGTGAGCAGTTCTTC; CDR3: CASRGTSTGEQFF
J: TRBJ2-1; length: 11; D: -; size: many; V: TRBV12-3/TRBV12-4; DNA: TGTGCCAGCAGTTTAATGACAGGGCAGTTCTTC; CDR3: CASSLMTGQFF
J: TRBJ1-1; length: 12; D: -; size: many; V: TRBV12-3/TRBV12-4; DNA: TGTGCCAGCAGTCGAGGGGACACTGAAGCTTTCTTT; CDR3: CASSRGDTEAFF
J: TRBJ2-2; length: 16; D: TRBD1; size: -; V: TRBV7-6; DNA: TGTGCCAGCAGCCTCGGGACAGGGGTTATATCGGGGGAGCTGTTTTTT; CDR3: CASSLGTGVISGELFF
J: TRBJ2-3; length: 14; D: -; size: many; V: TRBV10-3; DNA: TGTGCCATCAGTGAGCCGATAGACACAGATACGCAGTATTTT; CDR3: CAISEPIDTDTQYF
J: TRBJ1-1; length: 15; D: -; size: many; V: TRBV9; DNA: TGTGCCAGCAGCCCTCGTTGGGGGGCGAACACTGAAGCTTTCTTT; CDR3: CASSPRWGANTEAFF
J: TRBJ2-1; length: 17; D: TRBD2; size: few; V: TRBV7-8; DNA: TGTGCCAGCATCAAAACGATCGTAGCGGGGGTGCACAATGAGCAGTTCTTC; CDR3: CASIKTIVAGVHNEQFF
J: TRBJ2-5; length: 14; D: TRBD2; size: many; V: TRBV15; DNA: TGTGCCACCACCCTCGGGGGGGCCAAGGGGATCCAGTACTTC; CDR3: CATTLGGAKGIQYF
J: TRBJ1-5; length: 13; D: -; size: many; V: TRBV12-3/TRBV12-4; DNA: TGTGCCAGCACCAGGGGTCCCAATCAGCCCCAGCATTTT; CDR3: CASTRGPNQPQHF
J: TRBJ1-1; length: 12; D: -; size: -; V: TRBV12-3/TRBV12-4; DNA: TGTGCCAGCAGTTTCGGCGGCCTTGAAGCTTTCTTT; CDR3: CASSFGGLEAFF
J: TRBJ1-4; length: 14; D: TRBD1; size: few; V: TRBV29-1; DNA: TGCAGCGTTGTCGGGACAGCAACTAATGAAAAACTGTTTTTT; CDR3: CSVVGTATNEKLFF
J: TRBJ2-1; length: 17; D: -; size: -; V: TRBV3-1; DNA: TGTGCCAGCAGCCATGGGGGGCTAGCATTCTCCTACAATGAGCAGTTCTTC; CDR3: CASSHGGLAFSYNEQFF
J: TRBJ1-2; length: 15; D: -; size: -; V: TRBV12-3/TRBV12-4; DNA: TGTGCCAGCAGTCTCGGGGAGTCCCCTAGTTCTGGCTACACCTTC; CDR3: CASSLGESPSSGYTF
J: TRBJ2-1; length: 14; D: -; size: -; V: TRBV10-2; DNA: TGCGCCAGCAGTGAGCCTACCGAGACCTCTGAGCAGTTCTTC; CDR3: CASSEPTETSEQFF
J: TRBJ2-1; length: 14; D: -; size: few; V: TRBV12-3/TRBV12-4; DNA: TGTGCCAGCAGGCCTATTCTAGTTCCGAATGAGCAGTTCTTC; CDR3: CASRPILVPNEQFF
J: TRBJ2-1; length: 14; D: -; size: -; V: TRBV20-1; DNA: TGCAGTGCGTCTCACTGGCGGGATTACAATGAGCAGTTCTTC; CDR3: CSASHWRDYNEQFF